This passage covers 26 T cell receptor beta chains from one sample sequenced in a study of cytomegalovirus exposure and HLA in healthy donors (dated by TCRdb to 2015 to 2018). The method was the immunoSEQ multiplex PCR assay. A mixture of 60 forward primers for TCR Vbeta segments and 13 reverse primers for TCR Jbeta segments was used in the multiplex PCR. What TCRdb holds here is the immuneACCESS table cut down to in-frame rearrangements. Part of the clones is not present; checked against another copy, under half of the missing clones reflect an unresolved V gene, and the others are unexplained. The sample records fewer than 250,000 clones, 75% to 80% of which are singletons. Together, the top ten hold 1.5% to 2% of the sample. The source material was PBMCs. The receptors were gathered from a male donor in good health and CMV-seronegative.

The V gene is TRBV7-2, the J gene TRBJ2-1; no clear D. The germline V gene encodes CDR1 SGHTA and CDR2 FQGNSA. CDR3 length: 15 amino acids. The germline V and J ends were trimmed by 5 bases and 8 bases, with 19 bases remaining between them. CDR3 sequence reads: CASSPENTNEDEQFF. CDR3 coding DNA: TGTGCCAGCAGCCCGGAGAACACAAATGAGGATGAGCAGTTCTTC.

The rearrangement uses TRBV5-5 and TRBJ2-6, with 8 bases lining up with TRBD1. Germline-derived CDR1 and CDR2 are SGHKS and YYEKEE (reference sequence). The CDR3 totals 15 residues. Trimming at V came to 4 bases and at J to 0 bases, leaving 0 bases not matched to a gene. CDR3 loop: CASSGQGSGANVLTF. In DNA, the CDR3 is TGTGCCAGCAGCGGACAGGGCTCTGGGGCCAACGTCCTGACTTTC.

About this clone: Additional DNA sequences in this sample encode the identical CDR3. The chain employs TRBV9 and TRBJ1-1; the match to TRBD1 covers 9 bases. J gave up 1 base and V 4 bases, and 2 bases lay outside the gene matches. Looked up from germline, CDR1 is SGDLS and CDR2 is YYNGEE. There are 14 residues in the CDR3. CDR3 protein: CASSPGQGNTEAFF. CDR3 coding DNA: TGTGCCAGCAGCCCGGGACAGGGGAACACTGAAGCTTTCTTT.

The chain couples TRBV5-6 to TRBJ1-2; the match to TRBD1 covers 7 bases. Germline assignment: CDR1 SGHDT and CDR2 YYEEEE. The ends lost 4 bases at V and 5 bases at J; junction bases unmatched: 5. CDR3 length: 13 amino acids. This CDR3 reads CASSAGTEYGYTF. CDR3 in DNA: TGTGCCAGCAGCGCAGGGACAGAGTATGGCTACACCTTC.

This sequence joins TRBV6-1 and TRBJ2-7, with D possibly TRBD1 on 5 matching bases. V dropped 10 bases and J dropped 2 bases, with 21 bases sitting between them. Germline assignment: CDR1 MNHNS and CDR2 SASEGT. The CDR3 is 15 amino acids. This CDR3 is CATIFLRQWPYEQYF. The DNA for the CDR3 is TGTGCCACCATTTTCCTACGACAGTGGCCCTACGAGCAGTACTTC.

CDR3 sequence reads: CASSLALAGLEGDTQYF. The CDR3 region has the DNA TGCGCCAGCAGCTTGGCCCTCGCGGGACTAGAGGGAGATACGCAGTATTTT. The chain is built from TRBV5-1 and TRBJ2-3, with 8 nucleotides matching TRBD2. Germline values: CDR1 SGHRS, CDR2 YFSETQ. Germline trimming cut 0 bases from V and 5 bases from J; bases unmatched to any gene: 11. The CDR3 totals 17 residues. Variable domain in full (rest from reference TRBV5-1 and TRBJ2-3): KAGVTQTPRYLIKTRGQQVTLSCSPISGHRSVSWYQQTPGQGLQFLFEYFSETQRNKGNFPGRFSGRQFSNSRSEMNVSTLELGDSALYLCASSLALAGLEGDTQYFGPGTRLTVL.

The chain joins TRBV28 to TRBJ1-2, with 8 positions matching TRBD1. Germline assignment: CDR1 MDHEN and CDR2 SYDVKM. Unmatched junction bases numbered 7, after V lost 5 bases and J lost 5 bases. The CDR3 length is 14 residues. DNA of the CDR3: TGTGCCAGCAGTCAACCAGGGGGCGCTTATGGCTACACCTTC. It specifies CASSQPGGAYGYTF.

The rearrangement links TRBV25-1 to TRBJ2-1, with TRBD2 identical over 9 bases. The junction had 5 bases not matched to a gene; V was cut back by 2 bases and J by 3 bases. Germline CDR1 reads MGHDK; CDR2 reads SYGVNS. CDR3 length: 16 residues. In nucleotides, the CDR3 is TGTGCCAGCAGTGAAGAAGCGGGGGGCGACTACAATGAGCAGTTCTTC. It is translated as CASSEEAGGDYNEQFF. Filled out from reference TRBV25-1 and TRBJ2-1, the complete variable domain reads EADIYQTPRYLVIGTGKKITLECSQTMGHDKMYWYQQDPGMELHLIHYSYGVNSTEKGDLSSESTVSRIRTEHFPLTLESARPSHTSQYLCASSEEAGGDYNEQFFGPGTRLTVL.

This rearrangement joins TRBV5-1 to TRBJ1-1, with 7 bases fitting TRBD1. V was clipped by 4 bases and J by 11 bases; unmatched bases: 17. Germline V gives CDR1 SGHRS, CDR2 YFSETQ. The CDR3 consists of 15 residues. The CDR3 nucleotides read TGCGCCAGCAGCACGCAGGGACAGATCCCTTGGCTGGCTTTCTTT. Its protein is CASSTQGQIPWLAFF.

This sequence joins TRBV5-8 and TRBJ1-6; possibly TRBD1 for D (5 bases). This CDR3 has 14 amino acids. Trimming pared 4 bases from V and 14 bases from J, leaving 19 bases between. Germline V gene data show CDR1 as SGHTS and CDR2 as YDEGEE. Here the CDR3 DNA reads TGTGCCAGCAGCCCCAGGGTGATTAGTGAGGCCCTCCACTTT. It is translated as CASSPRVISEALHF.

The J gene is TRBJ1-3, the V gene TRBV4-2; D is possibly TRBD1 (6 bases). The CDR3 has 15 amino acids. CDR1 is LGHNA and CDR2 is YNFKEQ in the germline V gene. V dropped 0 bases and J dropped 1 base, with 7 bases sitting between them. The CDR3 here is CASSQDRGSGNTIYF. CDR3 nucleotides: TGTGCCAGCAGCCAAGATAGGGGGTCTGGAAACACCATATATTTT.

The chain is built from TRBV6-1 and TRBJ2-7; D gene unclear. V gave up 3 bases and J gave up 0 bases, with 15 bases separating them. CDR3 length: 16 residues. CDR1 MNHNS and CDR2 SASEGT come from the germline V gene. CDR3 DNA: TGTGCCAGCAGTGATCAAGTATGGCGGAGCTCCTACGAGCAGTACTTC. It codes for CASSDQVWRSSYEQYF.

The rearrangement joins TRBV15 to TRBJ2-3, with D possibly matching TRBD2 (5 bases). CDR3 length equals 14 residues. The germline V gene has CDR1 LNHNV and CDR2 YYDKDF (reference sequence). V was shortened by 1 base and J by 5 bases, with 10 bases between the two germline ends. For the CDR3, the DNA is TGTGCCACCAGCAGAGTAGAGCGGAGAGATACGCAGTATTTT. Residues: CATSRVERRDTQYF.

As concerns this clone: Germline is not matched at one junction end, which may reflect a read error. The chain is built from TRBV7-9 and TRBJ1-1; D may be TRBD1 (6 bases). Germline CDR1 reads SEHNR; CDR2 reads FQNEAQ (reference sequence). The CDR3 is made up of 17 amino acids. This CDR3 is CSSSSSLRGHVNTEAFF. CDR3 sequence (DNA): TGTTCCAGCAGCTCCTCCCTCAGGGGACACGTGAACACTGAAGCTTTCTTT.

The genes are TRBV4-1 and TRBJ2-7, with 8 positions matching TRBD2. V lost 3 bases, J lost 6 bases, and 4 bases stayed unmatched. Germline V gene data show CDR1 as MGHRA and CDR2 as YSYEKL. CDR3 length: 13 residues. CDR3 sequence (DNA): TGCGCCAGCAGCCAGGGACTAGAACGCGAGCAGTACTTC. Its protein is CASSQGLEREQYF.

The J gene is TRBJ2-7, the V gene TRBV2, with D maybe TRBD2 (5 bases). In germline, CDR1 is SNHLY, CDR2 FYNNEI. The CDR3 is 13 residues long. V shed 7 bases and J shed 3 bases, with 13 bases lying between them. The CDR3 here is CASIPSGNYEQYF. Written as DNA, the CDR3 is TGTGCCAGCATTCCCAGCGGCAACTACGAGCAGTACTTC.

This clone was seen just once. J is TRBJ2-3 and V is TRBV9; TRBD2 agrees at 9 bases. This CDR3 has 18 residues. J lost 5 bases, V lost 0 bases, and 13 bases had no gene match. Germline CDR1 SGDLS, CDR2 YYNGEE. The CDR3 here is CASSVAEAGGPRLDTQYF. The CDR3 DNA reads TGTGCCAGCAGCGTAGCAGAAGCGGGGGGACCCCGATTAGATACGCAGTATTTT.

The table lists this clone with a count of one. The V call is TRBV5-4, the J call TRBJ2-1; 9 positions agree with TRBD2. CDR3 size: 15 residues. Germline CDR1 reads SGHNT; CDR2 reads YYREEE (reference sequence). Unmatched junction bases numbered 8, after V lost 3 bases and J lost 7 bases. This chain's CDR3 is CASSSWLAGVNEQFF. Written as DNA, the CDR3 is TGTGCCAGCAGCTCTTGGTTAGCGGGGGTAAATGAGCAGTTCTTC.

This sequence joins TRBV5-1 and TRBJ1-1, with D hard to call. The CDR3 runs 14 residues. V shed 1 base and J shed 0 bases, with 7 bases lying between them. Germline V CDR1 and CDR2: SGHRS, YFSETQ. This CDR3 reads CASSLITMNTEAFF. CDR3 bases: TGCGCCAGCAGCTTGATCACTATGAACACTGAAGCTTTCTTT.

This chain uses TRBV5-1 with TRBJ2-3; 7 bases agree with TRBD2. Germline CDR1 and CDR2: SGHRS and YFSETQ. The CDR3 totals 17 residues. With V trimmed by 3 bases and J by 5 bases, 15 bases remained unmatched. This CDR3 reads CASSSIPSGGGGDTQYF. DNA of the CDR3: TGCGCCAGCAGCTCCATACCGTCGGGTGGGGGGGGAGATACGCAGTATTTT. Variable domain in full (rest from reference TRBV5-1 and TRBJ2-3): KAGVTQTPRYLIKTRGQQVTLSCSPISGHRSVSWYQQTPGQGLQFLFEYFSETQRNKGNFPGRFSGRQFSNSRSEMNVSTLELGDSALYLCASSSIPSGGGGDTQYFGPGTRLTVL.

The V gene is TRBV19, the J gene TRBJ1-1; the D gene is possibly TRBD1 (6 bases). The CDR3 is 15 residues long. CDR1 and CDR2 from the germline V gene are LNHDA and SQIVND (reference sequence). V was pared by 7 bases and J by 6 bases, with 21 bases between. The CDR3: CASTGPGGAVAEAFF. CDR3 DNA: TGTGCCAGTACCGGTCCGGGGGGGGCGGTCGCTGAAGCTTTCTTT. Variable domain in full (rest from reference TRBV19 and TRBJ1-1): DGGITQSPKYLFRKEGQNVTLSCEQNLNHDAMYWYRQDPGQGLRLIYYSQIVNDFQKGDIAEGYSVSREKKESFPLTVTSAQKNPTAFYLCASTGPGGAVAEAFFGQGTRLTVV.

This chain joins TRBV5-1 and TRBJ1-2; possible D gene TRBD1, 6 bases. Germline CDR1 reads SGHRS; CDR2 reads YFSETQ. This CDR3 comprises 14 residues. V lost 4 bases to trimming and J lost 3 bases, with 13 bases between them. Here the CDR3 DNA reads TGCGCCAGCAGCCCGACAGGAGGTGACTATGGCTACACCTTC. Its translation is CASSPTGGDYGYTF.

This clone was observed a few times. The genes are TRBV7-3 and TRBJ2-1; 8 positions agree with TRBD1. Per the germline V gene, CDR1 is SGHTA and CDR2 is FQGTGA. The CDR3 is 17 residues long. V was pared by 1 base and J by 6 bases, with 11 bases of the junction left unmatched. Written as DNA, the CDR3 is TGTGCCAGCAGCTTAAACCCCGACAGGGGTAGGGTCAATGAGCAGTTCTTC. This gives the protein CASSLNPDRGRVNEQFF.

The gene calls are TRBV18 and TRBJ2-5; D might be TRBD1 (6 bases). Per the germline V gene, CDR1 is KGHSH and CDR2 is LQKENI. The CDR3 is 14 residues long. V was cut by 3 bases and J by 4 bases, with 12 bases left in between. CDR3 sequence (DNA): TGTGCCAGCTCACCTTCCGGCAGGGGAGAGACCCAGTACTTC. Translation gives CASSPSGRGETQYF.

V gene TRBV28 combines with J gene TRBJ2-1, with D perhaps TRBD2 (6 bases). V was pared by 2 bases and J by 6 bases, with 11 bases between. From germline, CDR1 is MDHEN and CDR2 SYDVKM. The CDR3 loop spans 14 amino acids. CDR3: CASSLGGIRNEQFF. CDR3 in DNA: TGTGCCAGCAGTTTAGGGGGGATCCGCAATGAGCAGTTCTTC.

This sequence joins TRBV30 and TRBJ2-2, with D hard to call. With 1 base removed from V and 2 bases from J, the gap between germline ends came to 8 bases. This CDR3 spans 14 amino acids. Germline lookup yields CDR1 GTSNPN and CDR2 SVGIG (reference sequence). Here the CDR3 reads CAWSATANTGELFF. The CDR3, as DNA: TGTGCCTGGAGTGCAACAGCCAACACCGGGGAGCTGTTTTTT.